A single sample gave rise to the 12 T cell receptor beta chains below, sequenced in a study of blood T cell repertoires in COVID-19 (dated by TCRdb to the early 2020s). Receptor libraries were prepared by the immunoSEQ multiplex PCR assay. The table comes from immuneACCESS by way of TCRdb, which keeps in-frame sequences with V and J called. Part of the clones is missing from these tables; in studies checked, under half for an unresolved V gene and the rest for unknown reasons. Present in this sample are 60,000 to 65,000 clones, 75% to 95% of which were seen just once. The top ten clones comprise about 9.3% of the sample. Specimen: peripheral blood. These receptor sequences come from a woman older than 75 with active COVID-19.

This chain connects TRBV19 to TRBJ1-3, with 10 bases aligning to TRBD1. J gave up 2 bases and V 1 base, and 2 bases lay outside the gene matches. The CDR3 consists of 16 residues. In germline, CDR1 is LNHDA, CDR2 SQIVND (reference sequence). CDR3 region: CASSIVGQGPGNTIYF. CDR3 sequence (DNA): TGTGCCAGTAGTATAGTGGGACAGGGGCCTGGAAACACCATATATTTT.

J is TRBJ1-2 and V is TRBV7-8; D may be TRBD1 (6 bases). Germline V gene sequence: CDR1 SGHVS, CDR2 FQNEAQ. V was clipped by 1 base and J by 8 bases, with 17 bases between them. CDR3 length: 15 residues. This CDR3 is CASSLVQQGSLGYTF. In nucleotides, the CDR3 is TGTGCCAGCAGCTTAGTTCAACAGGGTTCCTTAGGCTACACCTTC.

The chain uses TRBV7-2 and TRBJ2-2; a weak D match, TRBD2 (5 bases). V lost 4 bases, J lost 1 base, and 19 bases lay in between. The CDR3 is 18 amino acids. Germline assignment: CDR1 SGHTA and CDR2 FQGNSA. CDR3 residues: CASSSPDLNPMNTGELFF. The CDR3 bases are TGTGCCAGCAGCTCCCCGGACTTAAATCCAATGAACACCGGGGAGCTGTTTTTT.

This rearrangement joins TRBV9 to TRBJ1-4, with a tentative D call TRBD1 (6 bases). Trimming pared 4 bases from V and 0 bases from J, leaving 13 bases between. This CDR3 contains 16 residues. Germline CDR1 is SGDLS and CDR2 is YYNGEE. Here the CDR3 reads CASSLTTGSTNEKLFF. The DNA of the CDR3 is TGTGCCAGCAGCTTAACGACAGGATCAACTAATGAAAAACTGTTTTTT.

The chain joins TRBV28 to TRBJ2-7; 13 positions agree with TRBD2. Germline assignment: CDR1 MDHEN and CDR2 SYDVKM. This CDR3 is 15 amino acids long. The ends lost 6 bases at V and 6 bases at J; junction bases unmatched: 8. The CDR3 region is CASSPGLAGVGEQYF. CDR3 sequence (DNA): TGTGCCAGCAGCCCAGGACTAGCGGGAGTCGGCGAGCAGTACTTC.

CDR3 nucleotides: TGCGCCAGCAGCCCCCTGACAGGGGATGGCTACACCTTC. Its translation is CASSPLTGDGYTF. The chain employs TRBV5-1 and TRBJ1-2; 8 bases map to TRBD1. Losses at the gene ends were 4 bases for V and 6 bases for J; bases not matched to a gene: 5. The CDR3 sequence is 13 residues long. Germline loops: CDR1 SGHRS, CDR2 YFSETQ.

The chain has TRBV21-1 and TRBJ1-1. TRBV21-1 is annotated as a pseudogene. The CDR3 has 12 amino acids. CDR3 amino acids: CASSTPEGGAFF. In DNA form, the CDR3 reads TGTGCCAGCAGCACGCCGGAGGGGGGGGCTTTCTTT.

This sequence joins TRBV9 and TRBJ2-5; D is possibly TRBD2 (6 bases). CDR3 length: 16 amino acids. Germline V lookup: CDR1 SGDLS, CDR2 YYNGEE. Trimming shortened V by 0 bases and J by 2 bases, and 14 bases separated the two germline ends. The CDR3 DNA reads as TGTGCCAGCAGCGTAGGTCCAGGAGGGACGCAAGAGACCCAGTACTTC. Its protein is CASSVGPGGTQETQYF.

J is TRBJ2-2 and V is TRBV6-5; 16 bases fit TRBD2. Germline V CDR1 and CDR2: MNHEY, SVGAGI. The CDR3 length is 16 residues. V shed 4 bases and J 6 bases; nucleotides not matched to a gene: 2. CDR3 region: CASSSGLAGGPGELFF. In DNA, the CDR3 is TGTGCCAGCAGTTCGGGACTAGCGGGGGGGCCCGGGGAGCTGTTTTTT.

J is TRBJ2-1 and V is TRBV5-1; D perhaps matches TRBD2 (6 bases). There are 15 residues in the CDR3. V was clipped by 1 base and J by 0 bases, with 8 bases between them. Germline V gene sequence: CDR1 SGHRS, CDR2 YFSETQ. Written as DNA, the CDR3 is TGCGCCAGCAGCTTGTCCGGGGGCTCCTACAATGAGCAGTTCTTC. It is translated as CASSLSGGSYNEQFF.

This clone was seen only a few times. The rearrangement joins TRBV3-1 (or the pseudogene TRBV3-2) to TRBJ2-5; 7 nucleotides match TRBD1. V was pared by 2 bases and J by 2 bases, with 11 bases of the junction left unmatched. The CDR3 is 17 amino acids. In germline, CDR1 is LGHDT, CDR2 YNNKEL (reference sequence). CDR3 nucleotide sequence: TGTGCCAGCAGCCAAAGACGGGACAGCAGATTTCAAGAGACCCAGTACTTC. Its protein product is CASSQRRDSRFQETQYF.

The rearrangement joins TRBV6-1 to TRBJ2-7; maybe TRBD1 (6 bases). Germline CDR1 is MNHNS and CDR2 is SASEGT. The CDR3 spans 14 residues. V shed 2 bases and J shed 3 bases, with 11 bases lying between them. The CDR3 region is CASSEWTESYEQYV. The CDR3 DNA reads as TGTGCCAGCAGTGAATGGACAGAAAGCTACGAGCAGTACGTC.